These 18 T cell receptor beta chains came from one sample sequenced in a study of long-term antiretroviral therapy in people with HIV. This was the immunoSEQ v3.0 assay at survey level. Using immunoSEQ multiplex PCR, the repertoire was profiled, and TCRdb retains in-frame clones only, with some absent. The sample contains 30,000 to 40,000 clones, less than 90% of which appear only once. Sequences were derived from unsorted PBMCs, sampled 1 year after starting antiretroviral therapy. These receptors were obtained from a young man with HIV.

The rearrangement links TRBV2 to TRBJ1-1; D is possibly TRBD1 (5 bases). Trimming left V 2 bases short and J 4 bases short, with 14 bases between. The germline gives CDR1 SNHLY, CDR2 FYNNEI. The CDR3 totals 15 residues. The CDR3 sequence: CASSERGRVVTEAFF. CDR3 nucleotide sequence: TGTGCCAGCAGTGAAAGGGGCAGGGTTGTCACTGAAGCTTTCTTT.

The chain has TRBV15 and TRBJ2-7; 7 nucleotides agree with TRBD1. V was clipped by 3 bases and J by 0 bases; unmatched bases: 2. CDR1 is LNHNV, CDR2 YYDKDF, per germline (reference sequence). The CDR3 extends over 14 amino acids. The CDR3: CATSSRQGSYEQYF. The CDR3 bases are TGTGCCACCAGCAGCAGACAGGGCTCCTACGAGCAGTACTTC. The whole variable domain, remainder taken from reference TRBV15 and TRBJ2-7, is DAMVIQNPRYQVTQFGKPVTLSCSQTLNHNVMYWYQQKSSQAPKLLFHYYDKDFNNEADTPDNFQSRRPNTSFCFLDIRSPGLGDTAMYLCATSSRQGSYEQYFGPGTRLTVT.

This chain links TRBV27 with TRBJ1-1; D not resolved. This CDR3 has 14 amino acids. V was trimmed by 6 bases and J by 0 bases, leaving 11 bases between them. Germline CDR1 and CDR2: MNHEY and SMNVEV (reference sequence). The CDR3 loop reads CASSSLGVNTEAFF. CDR3 nucleotide sequence: TGTGCCAGCAGCTCCCTTGGGGTGAACACTGAAGCTTTCTTT.

The chain couples TRBV27 to TRBJ2-1; 9 positions match TRBD2. Germline CDR1 reads MNHEY; CDR2 reads SMNVEV (reference sequence). J was trimmed by 0 bases and V by 2 bases; bases with no gene match: 5. There are 17 residues in the CDR3. DNA of the CDR3: TGTGCCAGCAGTTTAAGGAGCGGGAGGAGCTCCTACAATGAGCAGTTCTTC. Translation: CASSLRSGRSSYNEQFF.

The rearrangement links TRBV9 to TRBJ2-2; maybe TRBD1 (6 bases). CDR3 length: 16 residues. Trimming removed 0 bases from V and 2 bases from J, with 11 bases in between. The germline CDR1 and CDR2 sequences are SGDLS and YYNGEE. The CDR3 protein is CASSVVRGYNTGELFF. The DNA for the CDR3 is TGTGCCAGCAGCGTAGTGAGGGGGTATAACACCGGGGAGCTGTTTTTT. Full variable domain (outside the CDR3, taken from reference TRBV9 and TRBJ2-2): DSGVTQTPKHLITATGQRVTLRCSPRSGDLSVYWYQQSLDQGLQFLIQYYNGEERAKGNILERFSAQQFPDLHSELNLSSLELGDSALYFCASSVVRGYNTGELFFGEGSRLTVL.

Only one count was recorded for this clone. This chain joins TRBV27 and TRBJ1-4; D gene unclear. Trimming cost V 5 bases and J 5 bases, with 12 bases left between them. CDR1 and CDR2 from the germline V gene are MNHEY and SMNVEV (reference sequence). The CDR3 totals 14 residues. The CDR3: CASSTKQPNEKLFF. The CDR3 nucleotides are TGTGCCAGCAGTACGAAGCAGCCAAATGAAAAACTGTTTTTT. The variable domain in full, with the rest retrieved from reference TRBV27 and TRBJ1-4, is EAQVTQNPRYLITVTGKKLTVTCSQNMNHEYMSWYRQDPGLGLRQIYYSMNVEVTDKGDVPEGYKVSRKEKRNFPLILESPSPNQTSLYFCASSTKQPNEKLFFGSGTQLSVL.

The genes are TRBV6-5 and TRBJ2-3, with TRBD1 matching 8 bases. Trimming at V came to 8 bases and at J to 3 bases, leaving 7 bases not matched to a gene. The CDR3 consists of 14 residues. CDR1 is MNHEY, CDR2 SVGAGI, per germline. CDR3 nucleotides: TGTGCCAGCCAATCCGGACAGGGAACAGATACGCAGTATTTT. Its translation is CASQSGQGTDTQYF.

V is TRBV20-1 and J is TRBJ1-1; TRBD1 might be the D (6 bases). Trimming removed 6 bases from V and 11 bases from J, with 16 bases in between. Germline lookup yields CDR1 DFQATT and CDR2 SNEGSKA (reference sequence). The CDR3 has 11 residues. In DNA form, the CDR3 reads TGCAGTGCACCCTCGACAGGAGTGGCTTTCTTT. It encodes CSAPSTGVAFF.

This sequence joins TRBV27 and TRBJ2-2; the D is unclear. Looked up from germline, CDR1 is MNHEY and CDR2 is SMNVEV (reference sequence). V was pared by 6 bases and J by 2 bases, with 13 bases between. The CDR3 totals 15 residues. The DNA of the CDR3 is TGTGCCAGCAGCTCTTTAGGGCGCAACACCGGGGAGCTGTTTTTT. Amino acid sequence: CASSSLGRNTGELFF.

The rearrangement uses TRBV28 and TRBJ2-1; 13 nucleotides agree with TRBD2. Germline CDR1 reads MDHEN; CDR2 reads SYDVKM. J was trimmed by 7 bases and V by 4 bases; bases with no gene match: 1. This CDR3 comprises 14 residues. The CDR3 region is CASSWTSGSNEQFF. CDR3 bases: TGTGCCAGCAGTTGGACTAGCGGGAGTAATGAGCAGTTCTTC. Full variable domain (outside the CDR3, taken from reference TRBV28 and TRBJ2-1): DVKVTQSSRYLVKRTGEKVFLECVQDMDHENMFWYRQDPGLGLRLIYFSYDVKMKEKGDIPEGYSVSREKKERFSLILESASTNQTSMYLCASSWTSGSNEQFFGPGTRLTVL.

V is TRBV18 and J is TRBJ1-1; D is uncertain. The CDR3 has 12 amino acids. Germline CDR1 is KGHSH and CDR2 is LQKENI. V was cut by 5 bases and J by 7 bases, with 11 bases left in between. CDR3: CASSSGGGEAFF. In DNA, the CDR3 is TGTGCCAGCTCATCGGGAGGTGGTGAAGCTTTCTTT.

The gene calls are TRBV19 and TRBJ1-2; 8 bases match TRBD1. In germline, CDR1 is LNHDA, CDR2 SQIVND (reference sequence). The junction had 5 bases not matched to a gene; V was cut back by 5 bases and J by 0 bases. The CDR3 is 15 amino acids. The CDR3 DNA is TGTGCCAGTAGTGGGACAGGTTGGGCTAACTATGGCTACACCTTC. Translation gives CASSGTGWANYGYTF.

The CDR3 reads CASSSQGALQYEQYF. The CDR3 bases are TGCGCCAGCAGCTCCCAGGGGGCGCTTCAATACGAGCAGTACTTC. The chain recombines TRBV4-1 with TRBJ2-7, with 8 nucleotides matching TRBD1. Germline assignment: CDR1 MGHRA and CDR2 YSYEKL. V dropped 5 bases and J dropped 4; count of bases not matched to a gene: 10. This CDR3 is built from 15 residues.

Here the CDR3 DNA reads TGCGCCAGCAGCGCCCCCTTACTAGCGGGGGTTGATACGCAGTATTTT. As protein: CASSAPLLAGVDTQYF. The chain carries TRBV5-1 and TRBJ2-3; 11 nucleotides align to TRBD2. The ends lost 4 bases at V and 6 bases at J; junction bases unmatched: 10. This CDR3 contains 16 residues. CDR1 is SGHRS, CDR2 YFSETQ, per germline.

The gene calls are TRBV27 and TRBJ2-3, with D hard to call. CDR1 MNHEY and CDR2 SMNVEV come from the germline V gene (reference sequence). Trimming removed 4 bases from V and 0 bases from J, with 11 bases in between. The CDR3 is 15 residues long. For the CDR3, the DNA is TGTGCCAGCAGTTCCGCCTATCTCAGCACAGATACGCAGTATTTT. Residues: CASSSAYLSTDTQYF.

The V call is TRBV6-6, the J call TRBJ2-1, with a weak D call TRBD2 (6 bases). The CDR3 is made up of 11 amino acids. CDR1 is MNHNY and CDR2 is SVGAGI in the germline V gene (reference sequence). Between the trimmed V and J ends, which lost 2 bases and 10 bases, there was a span of 6 bases. The CDR3 DNA sequence: TGTGCCAGCAGTTACGGGAGGGAGCAGTTCTTC. Translated, it gives CASSYGREQFF.

Concerning this clone itself: At one of its ends the junction is not consistent with the germline gene, which may arise from a read error. The V gene is TRBV6-1, the J gene TRBJ2-7, with 9 bases fitting TRBD1. This CDR3 is built from 14 residues. Germline CDR1 reads MNHNS; CDR2 reads SASEGT. CDR3 nucleotide sequence: TGTGCCAGCAGTGAAACATTTCTTGGGACAGGGAAGCACTTC. Encoded protein: CASSETFLGTGKHF.

The V call is TRBV7-6, the J call TRBJ2-1, with 9 bases that match TRBD1. The CDR3 runs 15 residues. The germline gives CDR1 SGHVS, CDR2 FNYEAQ. V lost 5 bases, J lost 5 bases, and 7 bases stayed unmatched. CDR3: CASSPTGGTDNEQFF. The CDR3 nucleotides read TGTGCCAGCAGCCCTACAGGGGGCACTGACAATGAGCAGTTCTTC.